One sample yielded the 12 T cell receptor beta chains listed below, sequenced in a study of blood T cell repertoires in COVID-19. Produced via immunoSEQ multiplex PCR; TCRdb's table is partial and in-frame only. In the table there are around 70,000 clones, 89% of which are singletons. The sample comprised peripheral blood. These receptor sequences come from an elderly man with acute or convalescent COVID-19.

V and J are TRBV19 and TRBJ1-5, with D possibly being TRBD1 (5 bases). Germline CDR1 is LNHDA and CDR2 is SQIVND (reference sequence). This CDR3 is 14 amino acids long. V lost 8 bases to trimming and J lost 3 bases, with 14 bases between them. The DNA of the CDR3 is TGTGCCAGTGGGGACTTCGGGCCCAATCAGCCCCAGCATTTT. Translating it yields CASGDFGPNQPQHF.

CDR3 sequence (DNA): TGTGCCTGGAACTCGGGACAGAGACACCAAGAGACCCAGTACTTC. Protein product: CAWNSGQRHQETQYF. The V call is TRBV30, the J call TRBJ2-5; TRBD1 agrees at 7 bases. Germline loops: CDR1 GTSNPN, CDR2 SVGIG (reference sequence). V trimming: 4 bases; J trimming: 0 bases; junction bases outside the gene matches: 8. The CDR3 loop spans 15 amino acids. The full variable domain, in which reference TRBV30 and TRBJ2-5 provide the parts outside the CDR3, is SQTIHQWPATLVQPVGSPLSLECTVEGTSNPNLYWYRQAAGRGLQLLFYSVGIGQISSEVPQNLSASRPQDRQFILSSKKLLLSDSGFYLCAWNSGQRHQETQYFGPGTRLLVL.

A few counts support this clone. This chain connects TRBV7-3 to TRBJ2-5, with TRBD1 matching 8 bases. CDR3 size: 15 residues. V shed 2 bases, J shed 5 bases, and the junction held 7 bases outside the gene matches. The germline gives CDR1 SGHTA, CDR2 FQGTGA. The CDR3 sequence: CASSLAPGGTETQYF. The CDR3 nucleotides are TGTGCCAGCAGCTTAGCCCCAGGGGGCACGGAGACCCAGTACTTC.

The J gene is TRBJ1-1, the V gene TRBV19; D remains unclear. This CDR3 contains 12 residues. V lost 0 bases and J lost 8, with 7 bases in between. From germline, CDR1 is LNHDA and CDR2 SQIVND (reference sequence). The CDR3 spells CASSIDLREAFF. The CDR3 DNA reads as TGTGCCAGTAGTATAGATCTCAGGGAAGCTTTCTTT.

CDR3 nucleotides: TGCGCCAGCAACAGCGCAGGGAGCACAGATACGCAGTATTTT. Translation gives CASNSAGSTDTQYF. This chain uses TRBV4-1 with TRBJ2-3; tentative D call: TRBD1 (5 bases). Germline V gene data show CDR1 as MGHRA and CDR2 as YSYEKL. Trimming cost V 7 bases and J 0 bases, with 11 bases left between them. CDR3 length: 14 amino acids.

The V gene is TRBV27, the J gene TRBJ1-1; 7 bases line up with TRBD1. Germline CDR1 reads MNHEY; CDR2 reads SMNVEV (reference sequence). Trimming removed 4 bases from V and 10 bases from J; junction bases left unmatched: 9. The CDR3 has 13 amino acids. CDR3: CASSSLQGTRAFF. The CDR3 DNA reads TGTGCCAGCAGTTCTCTACAGGGGACACGAGCTTTCTTT.

The rearrangement joins TRBV5-6 to TRBJ2-7, with TRBD2 identical over 11 bases. The CDR3 covers 14 residues. Germline V lookup: CDR1 SGHDT, CDR2 YYEEEE. V lost 2 bases to trimming and J lost 4 bases; unmatched junction nucleotides: 2. This CDR3 reads CASSLGTSGYEQYF. CDR3 sequence (DNA): TGTGCCAGCAGCTTAGGGACTAGCGGTTACGAGCAGTACTTC.

CDR3 nucleotides: TGTGCCAGCAGCCAAGGTCTAGACAGATATAATTCACCCCTCCACTTT. Translation: CASSQGLDRYNSPLHF. The chain recombines TRBV3-1 (or the pseudogene TRBV3-2) with TRBJ1-6, with D perhaps TRBD1 (5 bases). The CDR3 covers 16 residues. CDR1 is LGHDT, CDR2 YNNKEL, per germline (reference sequence). The V end was cut by 1 base, the J end by 4 bases, with 11 bases between.

This clone has just one count. The gene calls are TRBV19 and TRBJ1-2, with TRBD1 matching over 10 bases. The CDR3 contains 14 residues. Trimming removed 7 bases from V and 3 bases from J; junction bases left unmatched: 5. The germline V gene encodes CDR1 LNHDA and CDR2 SQIVND (reference sequence). The CDR3 is CASTPDRGDYGYTF. Written as DNA, the CDR3 is TGTGCCAGTACCCCGGACAGGGGGGACTATGGCTACACCTTC.

The rearrangement joins TRBV5-6 to TRBJ1-1; D possibly corresponds to TRBD1 (5 bases). The CDR3 has 16 residues. Germline V lookup: CDR1 SGHDT, CDR2 YYEEEE. The germline V and J ends were trimmed by 1 base and 5 bases, with 18 bases remaining between them. The CDR3 region has the DNA TGTGCCAGCAGCTTGAAGGCAGGGTATAGGGGAACTGAAGCTTTCTTT. Translated: CASSLKAGYRGTEAFF.

The chain is built from TRBV14 and TRBJ1-3; no definite D call. The germline V gene encodes CDR1 SGHDN and CDR2 FVKESK. CDR3 size: 13 residues. With 3 bases removed from V and 3 bases from J, the gap between germline ends came to 6 bases. The CDR3 DNA follows: TGTGCCAGCAGCCAGAGCATTGGAAACACCATATATTTT. As protein: CASSQSIGNTIYF.

In regard to this clone: One junction end does not reproduce the germline sequence, and a read error may be involved. CDR3 region: CASSLRQGASSNEQFF. CDR3 DNA: TGCGCCAGCAGCTTGAGGCAGGGGGCTTCCTCCAATGAGCAGTTCTTC. The rearrangement joins TRBV5-1 to TRBJ2-1; 8 bases map to TRBD1. Looked up from germline, CDR1 is SGHRS and CDR2 is YFSETQ. The CDR3 loop spans 16 amino acids. Full variable domain (missing parts from reference TRBV5-1 and TRBJ2-1): KAGVTQTPRYLIKTRGQQVTLSCSPISGHRSVSWYQQTPGQGLQFLFEYFSETQRNKGNFPGRFSGRQFSNSRSEMNVSTLELGDSALYLCASSLRQGASSNEQFFGPGTRLTVL.